This T cell receptor beta chain is from a study of shared clonotypes between healthy human individuals. For the study at large: Researchers assigned three CD4 naive, three CD4 memory, two CD8 naive and one CD8 memory plate to each donor. Study outcomes and limitations: The study generally estimated greater richness for naive than memory subsets. How much donors shared clonotypes was expected to be affected by sequencing depth. Naive CD4 clonotypes overlapped across a handful of donors at roughly 5%.

Only in-frame clones appear in the TCRdb table, and some are missing; sequencing was by immunoSEQ multiplex PCR. The data show roughly 680,000 clones, with approximately 72% seen just once and roughly 1.8% held by the top ten. This clone showed up just a few times. What it binds is not known. Germline V gene lookup returns CDR1 SGHVS and CDR2 FQNEAQ. Between the trimmed V and J ends, which lost 2 bases and 5 bases, there was a span of 2 bases. This CDR3 has 11 residues. The sequence was collected from a woman aged 25 to 45 in good health. What was sequenced was memory CD4+ T cells sorted from blood. Subset reported: CD45RA-negative fraction. The chain couples TRBV7-8 to TRBJ2-3, with D unclear. CDR3 loop: CASSLRDTQYF. The CDR3 nucleotides read TGTGCCAGCAGCTTAAGAGATACGCAGTATTTT.